This passage covers 12 T cell receptor beta chains from one sample sequenced in a study of neurological immune-mediated disorders. TCRdb ran MiXCR on the 5' RACE reads and lists one entry per CDR3 protein. Here the sample spans about 82,000 distinct CDR3 sequences, about 2.5% being singletons. Input material: PBMCs. The receptors stem from a woman between 25 and 40 years old with multiple sclerosis.

This clonotype was recorded at least ten times. V usage is TRBV20-1 and J usage is TRBJ2-7; 8 nucleotides agree with TRBD2. The ends lost 0 bases at V and 7 bases at J; junction bases unmatched: 14. The CDR3 loop spans 16 amino acids. Germline-derived CDR1 and CDR2 are DFQATT and SNEGSKA (reference sequence). DNA for the CDR3: TGCAGTGCTAGAGATCTGGGCGGGAGGTTAACTTGGGAGCAGTACTTC. Encoded protein: CSARDLGGRLTWEQYF.

The table lists this clonotype with a few counts. A read error is possible here, since a much larger clone lies one base away. No conserved phenylalanine or tryptophan ends this CDR3, so it is likely a read error. The chain joins TRBV19 to TRBJ2-4, with unresolved D. This CDR3 comprises 14 residues. V dropped 6 bases and J dropped 4 bases, with 13 bases sitting between them. The germline CDR1 and CDR2 sequences are LNHDA and SQIVND (reference sequence). The CDR3 sequence is CASRSTAVKNIQYC. In nucleotides, the CDR3 is TGTGCCAGTAGATCGACCGCAGTGAAAAACATTCAGTACTGC.

At least ten counts were recorded for this clonotype. The chain joins TRBV15 to TRBJ2-3; weak D call: TRBD2 (5 bases). The CDR3 is made up of 15 amino acids. CDR1 and CDR2 (germline): LNHNV, YYDKDF (reference sequence). V shed 3 bases and J shed 2 bases, with 12 bases lying between them. The CDR3 loop reads CATSRTRGLTDTQYF. The CDR3 DNA sequence: TGTGCCACCAGCAGGACTCGCGGACTCACAGATACGCAGTATTTT.

In this sample, this clonotype turned up many times. The gene calls are TRBV27 and TRBJ1-1; 10 nucleotides line up with TRBD1. There are 16 residues in the CDR3. From germline, CDR1 is MNHEY and CDR2 SMNVEV (reference sequence). Unmatched junction bases numbered 2, after V lost 0 bases and J lost 1 base. The CDR3 reads CASSLSGTGANTEAFF. The CDR3 bases are TGTGCCAGCAGTTTATCAGGGACAGGGGCGAACACTGAAGCTTTCTTT.

This clonotype was found many times. The chain combines TRBV10-3 with TRBJ1-5; unclear D gene. There are 14 residues in the CDR3. Germline V gene lookup returns CDR1 ENHRY and CDR2 SYGVKD. V dropped 8 bases and J dropped 0 bases, with 11 bases sitting between them. CDR3 in amino acids: CAIDEGLSNQPQHF. CDR3 bases: TGTGCCATCGACGAGGGCCTTAGCAATCAGCCCCAGCATTTT.

This clonotype was picked up many times. The CDR3: CASSFMSGGGYTF. Written as DNA, the CDR3 is TGTGCCAGCAGCTTTATGTCAGGGGGAGGCTACACCTTC. This chain uses TRBV5-6 with TRBJ1-2; 7 nucleotides agree with TRBD1. The germline CDR1 and CDR2 sequences are SGHDT and YYEEEE. Germline trimming cut 2 bases from V and 8 bases from J; bases unmatched to any gene: 6. The CDR3 runs 13 residues.

This clonotype was seen repeatedly, ten times or more. The chain links TRBV6-5 to TRBJ2-7; 8 bases fit TRBD1. Germline assignment: CDR1 MNHEY and CDR2 SVGAGI. CDR3 length equals 15 residues. Trimming took 0 bases from V and 3 from J; bases not matched to a gene: 4. The CDR3: CASSYSRTGNYEQYF. For the CDR3, the DNA is TGTGCCAGCAGTTACTCTAGGACAGGGAACTACGAGCAGTACTTC.

This clonotype was recorded at least ten times. The chain is built from TRBV5-1 and TRBJ1-1; TRBD1 matches at 7 bases. V shed 3 bases and J 2 bases; nucleotides not matched to a gene: 10. The CDR3 runs 16 residues. Looked up from germline, CDR1 is SGHRS and CDR2 is YFSETQ. CDR3 coding DNA: TGCGCCAGCAGCTCGAGGGGGGGACAGCTTAACACTGAAGCTTTCTTT. Its protein product is CASSSRGGQLNTEAFF.

This clonotype has ten or more counts. The CDR3 region has the DNA TGCAGCGTTGAAACCTCAGATACGCAGTATTTT. Translation: CSVETSDTQYF. V and J are TRBV29-1 and TRBJ2-3; no clear D gene. Per germline, CDR1 SQVTM and CDR2 ANQGSEA. Between the trimmed V and J ends, which lost 2 bases and 4 bases, there was a span of 4 bases. The CDR3 extends over 11 amino acids.

This clonotype has at least ten counts. This chain joins TRBV7-9 and TRBJ2-1, with D possibly being TRBD2 (6 bases). Trimming shortened V by 2 bases and J by 6 bases, and 14 bases separated the two germline ends. Germline assignment: CDR1 SEHNR and CDR2 FQNEAQ (reference sequence). This CDR3 is built from 15 residues. CDR3 protein: CASSLTGEIPNEQFF. The CDR3 DNA is TGTGCCAGCAGCTTAACGGGAGAGATACCCAATGAGCAGTTCTTC.

This clonotype was counted many times. The chain employs TRBV4-1 and TRBJ1-5; 7 bases align to TRBD1. J lost 3 bases, V lost 5 bases, and 7 bases had no gene match. The CDR3 has 15 residues. Germline V gene sequence: CDR1 MGHRA, CDR2 YSYEKL. CDR3 DNA sequence: TGCGCCAGCAGCTGGGACAGTAGGAACAATCAGCCCCAGCATTTT. This sequence encodes CASSWDSRNNQPQHF.

At least ten counts were recorded for this clonotype. The chain employs TRBV20-1 and TRBJ2-7, with 11 bases that match TRBD2. This CDR3 has 16 amino acids. Germline CDR1 DFQATT, CDR2 SNEGSKA (reference sequence). V lost 1 base, J lost 0 bases, and 5 bases stayed unmatched. The CDR3: CSARGLAGRGSYEQYF. Written as DNA, the CDR3 is TGCAGTGCTAGAGGACTAGCGGGAAGGGGCTCCTACGAGCAGTACTTC.